This T cell receptor beta chain originates from a study of post-analysis software for immune sequencing data. Study at large: Secondary progressive, relapsing-remitting and progressive-relapsing multiple sclerosis were among the included disease courses.

Unique molecular identifiers were built into the TCR beta cDNA libraries. In TCRdb, the PCR reads were re-called with MiXCR into one record per CDR3 protein. The sample holds roughly 670,000 distinct CDR3 sequences, around 64% seen once. This clonotype originated in a girl aged 2 to 10 with multiple sclerosis. The sequenced sample was blood.

The CDR3 nucleotides read TGTGCCAGCAGTTACAGGCCAGACCCGAGGACTGAAGCTTTCTTT. Protein product: CASSYRPDPRTEAFF. The V gene is TRBV7-9, the J gene TRBJ1-1; possibly TRBD1 for D (5 bases). Germline V gene lookup returns CDR1 SEHNR and CDR2 FQNEAQ (reference sequence). V was clipped by 6 bases and J by 5 bases, with 19 bases between them. This CDR3 spans 15 amino acids.